This TCR beta chain was found in a study of T cell repertoires in cytomegalovirus infection. Study summary: Public TCR beta signatures indicated both CMV infection and matching HLA type. Regarding the study as a whole: HLA-C-restricted CMV-specific TCR beta clonotypes were dominant in the ex vivo response. Cumulative public TCR beta family frequency identified carriers of CMV plus the relevant HLA.

Turning to this clonotype: The antigen is unknown.

CDR1 and CDR2 (germline): DFQATT, SNEGSKA (reference sequence). The V segment lost 2 bases and the J segment 2 bases; nucleotides outside the gene matches: 2. The CDR3 has 14 residues. TCRdb used MiXCR to reprocess the reads, holding one entry per CDR3 protein. The table includes under 850,000 distinct CDR3 sequences, 35% detected once. Material for sequencing was PBMCs. The V call is TRBV20-1, the J call TRBJ2-7; 11 bases are a match to TRBD2. This receptor was obtained from a human donor in good health (CMV status not recorded). Some clones in this sample may be carry-over from other donors' samples. The CDR3 sequence is CSARTTSGAYEQYF. CDR3 DNA: TGCAGTGCTAGAACGACTAGCGGGGCCTACGAGCAGTACTTC.